This T cell receptor beta chain was sequenced in a study of radiotherapy plus CTLA-4 blockade in lung cancer (dated by TCRdb to the late 2010s). About the investigation overall: Among enrolled patients, around 18% had an objective response and 31% reached disease control.

The investigation overall reported the following: Increased serum interferon-beta after radiation, together with early dynamic changes in blood T cell clones, were reported to be the strongest predictors of response. After treatment with radiotherapy and ipilimumab, TCR clones that came from tumors expanded in the peripheral blood.

The method was the immunoSEQ multiplex PCR assay. Not all clones reach the TCRdb copy of this immuneACCESS table, which keeps in-frame sequences only. Checked studies attribute under half of the gap to unresolved V genes and leave the rest unexplained. This sample comprises roughly 93,000 clones, approximately 78% of them detected only once. 3% to 3.5% of the sample goes to the ten largest clones. To note about this clone: Its antigen is currently not known. Within one base of it there is no much larger clone, and no base qualities were kept.

The germline V gene gives CDR1 as SGHVS and CDR2 as FNYEAQ. Trimming leaves V shorter by 7 bases and J shorter by 6 bases, with the junction holding 10 bases beyond the gene matches. Its CDR3 holds 15 amino acids, cysteine through phenylalanine. The DNA shown is the 45-base CDR3, in frame from base 1. The study evaluated CTLA-4 blockade (ipilimumab) given together with focal radiation therapy in patients who had chemo-refractory metastatic non-small-cell lung cancer. Sequenced here: peripheral blood, sampled from a patient treated with radiotherapy plus ipilimumab. This TCR was sampled from a human donor with non-small cell lung cancer who had a partial response to radiotherapy plus ipilimumab. The chain is encoded by TRBV7-6 joined to TRBJ1-5; TRBD1 fits 9 bases in the junction. CDR3 loop: CASTLGTGRSQPQHF. At the DNA level, the sequence is TGTGCCAGCACCCTGGGGACAGGGAGGAGTCAGCCCCAGCATTTT. Reference TRBV7-6 and TRBJ1-5 genes cover what lies past the CDR3, so the full variable domain is GAGVSQSPRYKVTKRGQDVALRCDPISGHVSLYWYRQALGQGPEFLTYFNYEAQQDKSGLPNDRFSAERPEGSISTLTIQRTEQRDSAMYRCASTLGTGRSQPQHFGDGTRLSIL.